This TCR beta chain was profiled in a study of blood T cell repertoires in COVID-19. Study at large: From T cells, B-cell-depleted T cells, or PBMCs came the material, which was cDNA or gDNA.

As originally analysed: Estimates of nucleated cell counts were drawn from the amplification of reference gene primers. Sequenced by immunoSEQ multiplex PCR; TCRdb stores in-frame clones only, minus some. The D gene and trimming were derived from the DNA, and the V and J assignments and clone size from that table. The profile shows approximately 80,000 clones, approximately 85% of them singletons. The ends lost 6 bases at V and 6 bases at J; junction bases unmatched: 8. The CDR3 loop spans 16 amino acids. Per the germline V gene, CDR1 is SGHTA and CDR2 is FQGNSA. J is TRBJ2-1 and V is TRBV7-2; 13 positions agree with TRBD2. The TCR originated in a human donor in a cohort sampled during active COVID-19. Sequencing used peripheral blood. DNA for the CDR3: TGTGCCAGCAGTACTAGCGGGGGGGCCTTCTCCAATGAGCAGTTCTTC. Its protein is CASSTSGGAFSNEQFF.